The 26 T cell receptor beta chains below all came from one sample that was sequenced in a study of cytomegalovirus exposure and HLA in healthy donors. PCR employed 60 Vbeta and 13 Jbeta primers. Here immunoSEQ multiplex PCR was the method, and the copy in TCRdb shows in-frame clones only, minus some. The table lists about 77,000 clones. Input material: PBMCs. The receptors derive from a man over 45 in good health and CMV-seropositive.

The rearrangement links TRBV14 to TRBJ2-5; 9 bases match TRBD1. Germline V gene lookup returns CDR1 SGHDN and CDR2 FVKESK. Trimming removed 1 base from V and 4 bases from J; junction bases left unmatched: 7. The length of the CDR3 is 16 residues. Here the CDR3 DNA reads TGTGCCAGCAGCCAAGGGCTCGGGACAGGGATAGAGACCCAGTACTTC. It translates to CASSQGLGTGIETQYF. Supplemented by reference TRBV14 and TRBJ2-5, the full variable domain reads EAGVTQFPSHSVIEKGQTVTLRCDPISGHDNLYWYRRVMGKEIKFLLHFVKESKQDESGMPNNRFLAERTGGTYSTLKVQPAELEDSGVYFCASSQGLGTGIETQYFGPGTRLLVL.

The chain uses TRBV7-2 and TRBJ1-5, with D possibly TRBD1 on 5 matching bases. Germline loops: CDR1 SGHTA, CDR2 FQGNSA. V was trimmed by 2 bases and J by 5 bases, leaving 13 bases between them. The CDR3 is 15 residues long. The CDR3, as DNA: TGTGCCAGCAGCTTACAGGGAGGGACTGATCAGCCCCAGCATTTT. It encodes CASSLQGGTDQPQHF.

The chain joins TRBV27 to TRBJ2-2; 7 bases agree with TRBD1. The CDR3 length is 15 residues. Trimming cost V 2 bases and J 4 bases; bases outside gene matches: 4. Looked up from germline, CDR1 is MNHEY and CDR2 is SMNVEV (reference sequence). CDR3 sequence: CASSLRGQTTGELFF. The CDR3 DNA sequence: TGTGCCAGCAGTTTAAGGGGGCAGACCACCGGGGAGCTGTTTTTT.

The V gene is TRBV9, the J gene TRBJ1-2, with D perhaps matching TRBD1 (5 bases). This CDR3 is 13 amino acids long. Germline lookup yields CDR1 SGDLS and CDR2 YYNGEE. V was trimmed by 3 bases and J by 6 bases, leaving 12 bases between them. CDR3 nucleotides: TGTGCCAGCAGCGCCCAGGGCACTGATGGCTACACCTTC. This gives the protein CASSAQGTDGYTF.

The chain links TRBV6-5 to TRBJ1-2, with a weak D call TRBD1 (5 bases). Deletions cut 5 bases from V and 2 bases from J, with 9 bases between. CDR1 and CDR2 (germline): MNHEY, SVGAGI. This CDR3 is built from 13 residues. CDR3 DNA sequence: TGTGCCAGCAGTCTAGACAGCAACTATGGCTACACCTTC. It specifies CASSLDSNYGYTF.

The DNA of the CDR3 is TGTGCCAGCAGCTCCCGCCCAGGGGAGCCCCAGCATTTT. Translated, it gives CASSSRPGEPQHF. The chain couples TRBV5-6 to TRBJ1-5; TRBD1 is a possible D gene (6 bases). The V and J ends lost 3 bases and 8 bases respectively, with 12 bases between them. The CDR3 has 13 residues. CDR1 and CDR2 from the germline V gene are SGHDT and YYEEEE. The whole variable domain, remainder taken from reference TRBV5-6 and TRBJ1-5, is DAGVTQSPTHLIKTRGQQVTLRCSPKSGHDTVSWYQQALGQGPQFIFQYYEEEERQRGNFPDRFSGHQFPNYSSELNVNALLLGDSALYLCASSSRPGEPQHFGDGTRLSIL.

V and J are TRBV6-1 and TRBJ1-5, with no clear D. The V end lost 6 bases, the J end lost 5 bases, and 17 bases lay between the germline ends. The CDR3 has 15 residues. The germline gives CDR1 MNHNS, CDR2 SASEGT. CDR3 in amino acids: CASSGFEGIHQPQHF. In DNA form, the CDR3 reads TGTGCCAGCAGCGGATTCGAGGGTATCCATCAGCCCCAGCATTTT.

The gene calls are TRBV5-1 and TRBJ2-1, with TRBD1 matching over 11 bases. The CDR3 consists of 17 residues. After removal of 7 bases from V and 9 bases from J, the junction contained 18 bases not matched to a gene. Germline lookup yields CDR1 SGHRS and CDR2 YFSETQ. This CDR3 reads CASALQSAGQGDSEQFF. The CDR3 DNA sequence: TGCGCCAGCGCCCTCCAATCGGCGGGACAGGGGGATAGTGAGCAGTTCTTC.

CDR3 nucleotide sequence: TGTGCCATCAGCCAAACAGGGGGCAGGACTGAAGCTTTCTTT. Residues: CAISQTGGRTEAFF. This chain uses TRBV10-3 with TRBJ1-1, with 9 bases identical to TRBD1. The CDR3 has 14 amino acids. J lost 5 bases, V lost 6 bases, and 7 bases had no gene match. Germline CDR1 reads ENHRY; CDR2 reads SYGVKD.

J is TRBJ1-1 and V is TRBV5-5, with a tentative D call TRBD1 (5 bases). Per the germline V gene, CDR1 is SGHKS and CDR2 is YYEKEE (reference sequence). There are 15 residues in the CDR3. Trimming shortened V by 4 bases and J by 0 bases, and 13 bases separated the two germline ends. The CDR3 sequence: CASSPLGGMNTEAFF. DNA for the CDR3: TGTGCCAGCAGCCCCCTCGGGGGGATGAACACTGAAGCTTTCTTT.

The chain is built from TRBV9 and TRBJ2-3; 8 nucleotides line up with TRBD2. Germline V gives CDR1 SGDLS, CDR2 YYNGEE. The CDR3 is 15 amino acids. V gave up 4 bases and J gave up 1 base; unmatched junction bases: 5. The CDR3 is CASSLLTSGTDTQYF. CDR3 DNA sequence: TGTGCCAGCAGCTTACTGACTAGCGGCACAGATACGCAGTATTTT.

V is TRBV7-3 and J is TRBJ2-2; TRBD1 might be the D (6 bases). CDR3 length: 14 amino acids. Deletions cut 4 bases from V and 3 bases from J, with 9 bases between. The germline V gene encodes CDR1 SGHTA and CDR2 FQGTGA. The CDR3 sequence is CASSSRQDTGELFF. The CDR3 nucleotides are TGTGCCAGCAGCTCGCGACAGGACACCGGGGAGCTGTTTTTT.

The gene calls are TRBV7-7 and TRBJ2-5, with D possibly matching TRBD1 (6 bases). V shed 5 bases and J shed 1 base, with 11 bases lying between them. The CDR3 extends over 14 amino acids. The germline V gene encodes CDR1 SSHAT and CDR2 FNYEAQ (reference sequence). The CDR3: CASSADRFQETQYF. The CDR3 DNA is TGTGCCAGCAGCGCGGACAGATTCCAAGAGACCCAGTACTTC.

V and J are TRBV30 and TRBJ1-6; no reliable D call. This CDR3 contains 16 residues. With 2 bases removed from V and 3 bases from J, the gap between germline ends came to 14 bases. The germline V gene encodes CDR1 GTSNPN and CDR2 SVGIG (reference sequence). The CDR3 nucleotides read TGTGCCTGGAGTACTAGTACAGATATCTATAATTCACCCCTCCACTTT. Translation gives CAWSTSTDIYNSPLHF.

The genes are TRBV6-5 and TRBJ1-1, with 8 positions matching TRBD1. In germline, CDR1 is MNHEY, CDR2 SVGAGI. CDR3 size: 14 residues. V trimming: 8 bases; J trimming: 3 bases; junction bases outside the gene matches: 8. The CDR3 bases are TGTGCCAGCGCCCCCGGGACAGGCCACACTGAAGCTTTCTTT. Translating it yields CASAPGTGHTEAFF.

The rearrangement joins TRBV18 to TRBJ1-1; 7 nucleotides align to TRBD1. Trimming at V came to 4 bases and at J to 0 bases, leaving 5 bases not matched to a gene. This CDR3 contains 15 residues. Germline CDR1 and CDR2: KGHSH and LQKENI. The CDR3 nucleotides read TGTGCCAGCTCACTGGAGGGGGCAGTGAACACTGAAGCTTTCTTT. Protein: CASSLEGAVNTEAFF.

The V call is TRBV28, the J call TRBJ2-1; D not certain. V was trimmed by 8 bases and J by 8 bases, leaving 10 bases between them. CDR1 is MDHEN and CDR2 is SYDVKM in the germline V gene. The CDR3 contains 11 residues. CDR3 protein: CASRNFDEQFF. The CDR3 nucleotides read TGTGCCAGCCGCAACTTTGATGAGCAGTTCTTC. Combining the CDR3 with reference TRBV28 and TRBJ2-1 gives the whole variable domain DVKVTQSSRYLVKRTGEKVFLECVQDMDHENMFWYRQDPGLGLRLIYFSYDVKMKEKGDIPEGYSVSREKKERFSLILESASTNQTSMYLCASRNFDEQFFGPGTRLTVL.

This chain uses TRBV7-9 with TRBJ2-1; 7 bases map to TRBD1. Germline V gene lookup returns CDR1 SEHNR and CDR2 FQNEAQ (reference sequence). Trimming took 2 bases from V and 6 from J; bases not matched to a gene: 7. The CDR3 runs to 15 residues. This chain's CDR3 is CASSLRTRGINEQFF. CDR3 in DNA: TGTGCCAGCAGCTTACGGACCAGGGGGATCAATGAGCAGTTCTTC.

The rearrangement uses TRBV27 and TRBJ2-6; 10 nucleotides align to TRBD1. The CDR3 covers 18 residues. After removal of 10 bases from V and 4 bases from J, the junction contained 16 bases not matched to a gene. CDR1 and CDR2 from the germline V gene are MNHEY and SMNVEV (reference sequence). The CDR3, as DNA: TGTGCCACCCAAGCCCTATGGACAGGGGGGATGGGGGCCAACGTCCTGACTTTC. Its protein is CATQALWTGGMGANVLTF.

The rearrangement links TRBV28 to TRBJ2-1; TRBD2 might be the D (8 bases). Between the trimmed V and J ends, which lost 10 bases and 3 bases, there was a span of 19 bases. Germline values: CDR1 MDHEN, CDR2 SYDVKM. CDR3 length: 15 residues. DNA of the CDR3: TGTGCCACCATATCGGGAGGGGGCTTCTACAATGAGCAGTTCTTC. This encodes CATISGGGFYNEQFF.

This sequence joins TRBV10-3 and TRBJ2-7; D possibly corresponds to TRBD1 (5 bases). The V end lost 6 bases, the J end lost 5 bases, and 17 bases lay between the germline ends. The V gene's germline CDR1 is ENHRY and CDR2 SYGVKD. The CDR3 length is 14 residues. CDR3 bases: TGTGCCATCAGCACAGGTGCCCTTGTCCACGAGCAGTACTTC. Its protein product is CAISTGALVHEQYF.

The chain uses TRBV11-2 and TRBJ2-6, with D hard to call. CDR3 length: 13 residues. Germline V gene sequence: CDR1 SGHAT, CDR2 FQNNGV. Trimming removed 6 bases at V and 0 bases at J, with 3 bases between. For the CDR3, the DNA is TGTGCCAGCAGTAACTCTGGGGCCAACGTCCTGACTTTC. Its translation: CASSNSGANVLTF. Full variable domain (outside the CDR3, taken from reference TRBV11-2 and TRBJ2-6): EAGVAQSPRYKIIEKRQSVAFWCNPISGHATLYWYQQILGQGPKLLIQFQNNGVVDDSQLPKDRFSAERLKGVDSTLKIQPAKLEDSAVYLCASSNSGANVLTFGAGSRLTVL.

The chain uses TRBV13 and TRBJ1-3; 11 bases are a match to TRBD1. V lost 3 bases, J lost 0 bases, and 10 bases stayed unmatched. Germline loops: CDR1 PRHDT, CDR2 FYEKMQ (reference sequence). The CDR3 contains 19 residues. The CDR3 loop is CASSLLGTGGFRSGNTIYF. CDR3 coding DNA: TGTGCCAGCAGCTTGCTTGGGACAGGGGGTTTCCGCTCTGGAAACACCATATATTTT.

The rearrangement uses TRBV9 and TRBJ2-7, with 8 bases identical to TRBD2. Germline V gene sequence: CDR1 SGDLS, CDR2 YYNGEE. The CDR3 length is 15 residues. J was trimmed by 2 bases and V by 4 bases; bases with no gene match: 8. CDR3 coding DNA: TGTGCCAGCAGCCCAGGACTAGCCACAACCTACGAGCAGTACTTC. It codes for CASSPGLATTYEQYF.

The CDR3 DNA reads TGCGCCAGCTACATCACAGGGGGCGCGAACACTGAAGCTTTCTTT. Protein: CASYITGGANTEAFF. The V call is TRBV5-1, the J call TRBJ1-1; 9 nucleotides match TRBD1. The CDR3 contains 15 residues. After removal of 7 bases from V and 1 base from J, the junction contained 8 bases not matched to a gene. The V gene's germline CDR1 is SGHRS and CDR2 YFSETQ. Based on the CDR3 plus reference TRBV5-1 and TRBJ1-1, the full variable domain is KAGVTQTPRYLIKTRGQQVTLSCSPISGHRSVSWYQQTPGQGLQFLFEYFSETQRNKGNFPGRFSGRQFSNSRSEMNVSTLELGDSALYLCASYITGGANTEAFFGQGTRLTVV.

V gene TRBV4-1 combines with J gene TRBJ2-2; 13 bases map to TRBD2. CDR3 size: 16 residues. V lost 4 bases and J lost 7; bases outside the gene matches: 6. Germline assignment: CDR1 MGHRA and CDR2 YSYEKL. CDR3 DNA: TGCGCCAGCAGCCTTCGACTAGCGGGGGGAAACGGGGAGCTGTTTTTT. It encodes CASSLRLAGGNGELFF.